This is a list of T cell receptor beta chains from one sample in a study of blood T cell repertoires in COVID-19. The data were produced by immunoSEQ multiplex PCR, yet TCRdb's version contains in-frame clones alone and is incomplete. The sample has about 91,000 clones; 87% are singletons. Specimen: peripheral blood. These receptor sequences come from a man between 65 and 85 years old with acute or convalescent COVID-19. The CDR3 runs from the conserved cysteine through the conserved F or W. D genes are given only for firm matches. Size values are once, few and many counts, or a class for expanded clones, and some rows have none.

V gene	D gene	J gene	clone size	CDR3 protein	CDR3 DNA
TRBV6-5	TRBD1	TRBJ1-3	NA	CASSYNEGAKNTIYF	TGTGCCAGCAGTTACAACGAGGGGGCAAAAAACACCATATATTTT
TRBV9	TRBD2	TRBJ2-1	NA	CASSARRTSGFNEQFF	TGTGCCAGCAGCGCAAGACGGACTAGCGGATTCAATGAGCAGTTCTTC
TRBV12-3/TRBV12-4	TRBD1	TRBJ1-2	once	CASSPNRGEGYTF	TGTGCCAGCAGTCCGAACAGGGGTGAGGGCTACACCTTC
TRBV5-8	NA	TRBJ1-2	NA	CASSLVGGDHYGYTF	TGTGCCAGCAGCTTGGTCGGGGGGGATCACTATGGCTACACCTTC
TRBV10-3	NA	TRBJ1-1	NA	CAIRTLLTGGVNTEAFF	TGTGCCATCAGAACTTTACTGACTGGGGGCGTGAACACTGAAGCTTTCTTT
TRBV5-1	NA	TRBJ2-6	NA	CASSLHSGSGANVLTF	TGCGCCAGCAGTCTTCATTCCGGCTCTGGGGCCAACGTCCTGACTTTC
TRBV3-1/TRBV3-2	NA	TRBJ1-2	NA	CASSQDLRTRYGYTF	TGTGCCAGCAGCCAAGATTTGAGGACACGCTATGGCTACACCTTC
TRBV6-1	NA	TRBJ1-2	few	CASSELSRDGYTF	TGTGCCAGCAGTGAACTGTCCCGAGATGGCTACACCTTC
TRBV2	NA	TRBJ2-3	NA	CASKPVGSTDTQYF	TGTGCCAGCAAGCCGGTTGGTAGCACAGATACGCAGTATTTT
TRBV4-1	TRBD1	TRBJ2-7	NA	CASSQDRGQGRGEQYF	TGCGCCAGCAGCCAAGATCGGGGACAGGGCAGGGGCGAGCAGTACTTC
TRBV3-1/TRBV3-2	TRBD1	TRBJ2-5	NA	CASSQEWTGGRQETQYF	TGTGCCAGCAGCCAAGAATGGACAGGGGGCAGACAAGAGACCCAGTACTTC
TRBV2	NA	TRBJ1-4	NA	CASNPQREPLEVFF	TGTGCCAGCAACCCACAGAGGGAACCCCTAGAGGTGTTTTTT
TRBV28	TRBD1	TRBJ1-6	NA	CASSRTGNNSPLHF	TGTGCCAGCAGTCGGACAGGGAATAATTCACCCCTCCACTTT
TRBV15	NA	TRBJ1-2	NA	CATSRVGRGLANYGYTF	TGTGCCACCAGCAGAGTGGGCAGGGGACTAGCTAACTATGGCTACACCTTC
TRBV18	NA	TRBJ2-7	NA	CASSPSIGGDYEQYF	TGTGCCAGCTCACCAAGTATCGGAGGGGACTACGAGCAGTACTTC
TRBV29-1	NA	TRBJ1-2	NA	CSSLGDTYGYTF	TGCAGCTCCCTCGGGGACACCTATGGCTACACCTTC
TRBV30	NA	TRBJ1-4	few	CAWRDGAATNEKLFF	TGTGCCTGGAGAGACGGAGCTGCAACTAATGAAAAACTGTTTTTT
TRBV7-6	NA	TRBJ2-2	NA	CASSPRQANTGELFF	TGTGCCAGCAGCCCACGACAGGCGAACACCGGGGAGCTGTTTTTT
TRBV28	NA	TRBJ1-2	NA	CASSPTGNYGYTF	TGTGCCAGCAGCCCGACGGGGAACTATGGCTACACCTTC
TRBV4-2	NA	TRBJ2-3	NA	CASSQQLGNTDTQYF	TGTGCCAGCAGCCAACAACTAGGGAACACAGATACGCAGTATTTT
TRBV2	TRBD1	TRBJ1-1	once	CASSEQGQGASAFF	TGTGCCAGCAGTGAACAGGGACAGGGGGCATCAGCTTTCTTT
TRBV5-1	TRBD2	TRBJ2-5	NA	CASSLGLAGVETQYF	TGCGCCAGCAGCTTGGGCCTAGCGGGGGTCGAGACCCAGTACTTC
TRBV3-1/TRBV3-2	TRBD1	TRBJ2-5	NA	CASSQSDRGHQETQYF	TGTGCCAGCAGCCAATCGGACAGGGGGCATCAAGAGACCCAGTACTTC
TRBV6-5	NA	TRBJ2-3	NA	CASTVGGGPADTQYF	TGTGCCAGCACCGTAGGGGGGGGCCCCGCAGATACGCAGTATTTT
TRBV21-1	NA	TRBJ2-5	NA	CASGQKGRDRGLETQYF	TGTGCCAGCGGCCAGAAGGGCCGGGACAGGGGCTTAGAGACCCAGTACTTC
TRBV19	NA	TRBJ2-7	once	CASSPGSSYEQYF	TGTGCCAGTAGCCCGGGGAGCTCCTACGAGCAGTACTTC
TRBV19	NA	TRBJ1-5	NA	CATERGEGQPQHF	TGTGCCACGGAACGTGGGGAGGGTCAGCCCCAGCATTTT
TRBV6-2/TRBV6-3	TRBD2	TRBJ2-3	NA	CASSPGTSGGALDTQYF	TGTGCCAGCAGCCCAGGGACTAGCGGGGGGGCCTTGGATACGCAGTATTTT
TRBV20-1	NA	TRBJ2-1	NA	CSARGGSEQFF	TGCAGTGCTAGGGGGGGAAGTGAGCAGTTCTTC
TRBV9	NA	TRBJ1-2	few	CASSVGGTGHYGYTF	TGTGCCAGCAGCGTAGGGGGCACGGGTCACTATGGCTACACCTTC
TRBV7-6	TRBD2	TRBJ2-3	few	CASSLRTSGGRTDTQYF	TGTGCCAGCAGCCTCAGGACTAGCGGGGGTCGCACAGATACGCAGTATTTT
TRBV9	NA	TRBJ2-7	NA	CASSVGGATYEQYF	TGTGCCAGCAGCGTAGGTGGGGCTACCTACGAGCAGTACTTC
TRBV11-2	TRBD1	TRBJ1-2	NA	CASSPLTGGNYGYTF	TGTGCCAGCAGCCCACTTACAGGGGGCAACTATGGCTACACCTTC
TRBV10-2	NA	TRBJ1-1	NA	CASSDNRGAFF	TGCGCCAGCAGTGACAATAGGGGAGCTTTCTTT
TRBV4-1	TRBD1	TRBJ1-1	few	CASSQPGQMNTEAFF	TGCGCCAGCAGCCAGCCGGGACAGATGAACACTGAAGCTTTCTTT
TRBV6-4	TRBD2	TRBJ2-3	NA	CASSDEAGGPTDTQYF	TGTGCCAGCAGTGATGAGGCGGGGGGGCCAACAGATACGCAGTATTTT
TRBV5-1	NA	TRBJ1-1	NA	CASSLAMETEAFF	TGCGCCAGCAGCTTGGCCATGGAGACTGAAGCTTTCTTT
TRBV19	NA	TRBJ1-4	NA	CASSGSTRNEKLFF	TGTGCCAGTAGTGGGAGCACCCGTAATGAAAAACTGTTTTTT
TRBV10-3	TRBD2	TRBJ2-3	NA	CAISENSGGDTQYF	TGTGCCATCAGTGAGAACAGCGGGGGTGATACGCAGTATTTT
TRBV5-4	TRBD2	TRBJ2-3	NA	CASSDGLAGGRTDTQYF	TGTGCCAGCAGCGACGGACTAGCGGGGGGGCGGACAGATACGCAGTATTTT
TRBV14	NA	TRBJ2-5	NA	CASSQGSGTQYF	TGTGCCAGCAGCCAGGGTTCGGGGACCCAGTACTTC
TRBV6-2/TRBV6-3	TRBD1	TRBJ2-7	NA	CASSDPRGGQDSYEQYF	TGTGCCAGCAGTGACCCTAGAGGGGGACAGGACTCCTACGAGCAGTACTTC
TRBV2	TRBD1	TRBJ1-5	NA	CASSTGQGVGQPQHF	TGTGCCAGCAGTACGGGACAGGGGGTCGGGCAGCCCCAGCATTTT
TRBV9	NA	TRBJ1-1	NA	CASSGSRGAYTEAFF	TGTGCCAGCAGCGGTAGCCGGGGGGCTTACACTGAAGCTTTCTTT
TRBV4-1	TRBD2	TRBJ2-5	once	CASSQVTRTSGVGETQYF	TGCGCCAGCAGCCAAGTAACCCGGACTAGCGGGGTGGGGGAGACCCAGTACTTC
TRBV18	NA	TRBJ2-1	once	CASSPVNLDNEQFF	TGTGCCAGCTCCCCGGTGAACCTAGACAATGAGCAGTTCTTC
TRBV7-9	NA	TRBJ1-5	NA	CASSLLGDSNQPQHF	TGTGCCAGCAGCTTACTAGGAGACAGCAATCAGCCCCAGCATTTT
TRBV7-2	TRBD1	TRBJ2-3	NA	CASNYDRGRRDTQYF	TGTGCCAGCAACTATGACAGGGGACGCAGAGATACGCAGTATTTT
TRBV10-2	TRBD2	TRBJ2-5	NA	CASSEERLAGYETQYF	TGCGCCAGCAGTGAGGAGCGTCTAGCGGGGTATGAGACCCAGTACTTC
TRBV7-7	NA	TRBJ1-1	NA	CASSLNFNTEAFF	TGTGCCAGCAGCTTGAACTTCAACACTGAAGCTTTCTTT
TRBV4-2	NA	TRBJ1-4	few	CASSSMTAATNEKLFF	TGTGCCAGCAGCTCCATGACAGCAGCAACTAATGAAAAACTGTTTTTT
TRBV5-4	NA	TRBJ2-7	NA	CASSLEGGYEQYF	TGTGCCAGCAGCTTGGAAGGGGGCTACGAGCAGTACTTC
TRBV5-4	TRBD2	TRBJ2-3	once	CASSLVAGALDTQYF	TGTGCCAGCAGCTTGGTAGCGGGGGCTCTAGATACGCAGTATTTT
TRBV19	NA	TRBJ1-4	once	CASSTNRERREKLFF	TGTGCCAGTAGTACGAACAGGGAAAGGCGTGAAAAACTGTTTTTT